The 14 T cell receptor beta chains in this list originate from one sample, sequenced in a study of shared clonotypes between healthy human individuals. Only in-frame clones appear in the TCRdb table, and some are missing; sequencing was by immunoSEQ multiplex PCR. The sample shows some 580,000 clones, around 97% of them seen only once. The sample taken for sequencing was naive CD4+ T cells sorted from blood. Sample subset: CD45RA+ positively selected. The receptors come from a woman in her thirties in good health.

The V and J genes are TRBV5-4 and TRBJ2-6; a weak D match, TRBD1 (5 bases). Per germline, CDR1 SGHNT and CDR2 YYREEE (reference sequence). Between the trimmed V and J ends, which lost 2 bases and 0 bases, there was a span of 9 bases. The CDR3 has 16 amino acids. Written as DNA, the CDR3 is TGTGCCAGCAGCTTTAGACAGCCCTCTGGGGCCAACGTCCTGACTTTC. Its protein is CASSFRQPSGANVLTF.

The gene calls are TRBV5-1 and TRBJ1-6; 7 bases align to TRBD1. CDR3 length: 15 residues. The germline V gene has CDR1 SGHRS and CDR2 YFSETQ. V gave up 5 bases and J gave up 8 bases; unmatched junction bases: 10. CDR3 in amino acids: CASRPTEGAHSPLHF. Written as DNA, the CDR3 is TGCGCCAGCAGACCGACGGAGGGGGCCCATTCACCCCTCCACTTT.

The chain joins TRBV19 to TRBJ2-6, with D perhaps TRBD2 (5 bases). The CDR3 is 16 amino acids. Germline CDR1 and CDR2: LNHDA and SQIVND (reference sequence). The V and J ends lost 4 bases and 0 bases respectively, with 10 bases between them. The CDR3 nucleotides are TGTGCCAGTAGTAGAGGACTCAGCTCTGGGGCCAACGTCCTGACTTTC. Translated: CASSRGLSSGANVLTF.

V and J are TRBV19 and TRBJ2-7; 12 bases align to TRBD2. The CDR3 has 14 amino acids. From germline, CDR1 is LNHDA and CDR2 SQIVND (reference sequence). V shed 10 bases and J 1 base; nucleotides not matched to a gene: 5. The CDR3 DNA reads as TGTGCCACCCTAGCGGGAGGGCCGTCCTACGAGCAGTACTTC. Translating gives CATLAGGPSYEQYF.

The rearrangement links TRBV14 to TRBJ2-1; TRBD2 matches at 9 bases. In germline, CDR1 is SGHDN, CDR2 FVKESK. This CDR3 is 18 amino acids long. With 0 bases clipped from V and 8 bases from J, the junction kept 14 bases outside the gene matches. The CDR3 sequence is CASSQDPWSGRFSDEQFF. Here the CDR3 DNA reads TGTGCCAGCAGCCAAGACCCGTGGAGCGGGAGGTTTTCGGATGAGCAGTTCTTC.

The chain has TRBV19 and TRBJ2-1; TRBD2 matches at 12 bases. Germline trimming cut 5 bases from V and 4 bases from J; bases unmatched to any gene: 9. CDR1 and CDR2 from the germline V gene are LNHDA and SQIVND (reference sequence). There are 17 residues in the CDR3. CDR3 sequence (DNA): TGTGCCAGTAGTGGGTGGACTAGCGGGAATCGGTACAATGAGCAGTTCTTC. It yields the protein CASSGWTSGNRYNEQFF. The whole variable domain, remainder taken from reference TRBV19 and TRBJ2-1, is DGGITQSPKYLFRKEGQNVTLSCEQNLNHDAMYWYRQDPGQGLRLIYYSQIVNDFQKGDIAEGYSVSREKKESFPLTVTSAQKNPTAFYLCASSGWTSGNRYNEQFFGPGTRLTVL.

This clone was recorded once. The chain couples TRBV27 to TRBJ2-6; D ambiguous. The CDR3 runs 13 residues. V gave up 6 bases and J gave up 4 bases, with 7 bases separating them. CDR1 is MNHEY and CDR2 is SMNVEV in the germline V gene (reference sequence). The CDR3 protein is CASSLGGANVLTF. CDR3 coding DNA: TGTGCCAGCAGCTTAGGGGGGGCCAACGTCCTGACTTTC.

The rearrangement joins TRBV7-8 to TRBJ2-2; 9 positions match TRBD1. This CDR3 comprises 15 residues. The J segment lost 6 bases and the V segment lost 10 bases, leaving 12 bases of the junction unmatched. The germline CDR1 and CDR2 sequences are SGHVS and FQNEAQ. The CDR3 sequence is CATKNRDRVAGELFF. In nucleotides, the CDR3 is TGTGCCACCAAGAACCGGGACAGGGTGGCCGGGGAGCTGTTTTTT.

This chain joins TRBV29-1 and TRBJ1-2; D gene ambiguous. V gave up 4 bases and J gave up 4 bases, with 10 bases separating them. This CDR3 is built from 12 residues. Germline values: CDR1 SQVTM, CDR2 ANQGSEA. The CDR3 loop is CSVVSPSYGYTF. In DNA form, the CDR3 reads TGCAGCGTTGTGTCCCCCAGCTATGGCTACACCTTC.

The V and J genes are TRBV30 and TRBJ2-7, with TRBD2 identical over 12 bases. CDR3 length: 16 residues. Germline CDR1 and CDR2: GTSNPN and SVGIG (reference sequence). V lost 2 bases and J lost 2; bases outside the gene matches: 7. The CDR3 DNA reads as TGTGCCTGGAGTCCCTCCCTAGCGGGAGGGACCTACGAGCAGTACTTC. Residues: CAWSPSLAGGTYEQYF.

V is TRBV6-6 and J is TRBJ2-5, with a tentative D call TRBD1 (5 bases). Looked up from germline, CDR1 is MNHNY and CDR2 is SVGAGI (reference sequence). The CDR3 has 14 amino acids. The V and J ends lost 6 bases and 4 bases respectively, with 15 bases between them. This chain's CDR3 is CASSLVQGAETQYF. CDR3 sequence (DNA): TGTGCCAGCAGCCTTGTGCAGGGTGCAGAGACCCAGTACTTC.

The V gene is TRBV19, the J gene TRBJ1-1; TRBD1 might be the D (5 bases). Trimming stripped 3 bases from V and 1 base from J, with 12 bases between. Germline-derived CDR1 and CDR2 are LNHDA and SQIVND (reference sequence). The CDR3 is 15 residues long. CDR3 coding DNA: TGTGCCAGTAGTATTATCGGGGCTAAGAACACTGAAGCTTTCTTT. Its protein product is CASSIIGAKNTEAFF.

V and J are TRBV7-2 and TRBJ1-1; no firm D call. The CDR3 length is 11 residues. Germline loops: CDR1 SGHTA, CDR2 FQGNSA. The V gene lost 8 bases and the J gene lost 10 bases, with 14 bases spanning the gap. CDR3 sequence reads: CASGRSRVAFF. The CDR3 region has the DNA TGTGCCAGCGGCAGGTCGCGTGTAGCTTTCTTT.

The chain uses TRBV15 and TRBJ1-4, with TRBD1 as a possible D gene (6 bases). The CDR3 is made up of 16 amino acids. CDR1 LNHNV and CDR2 YYDKDF come from the germline V gene (reference sequence). The V and J ends lost 1 base and 8 bases respectively, with 17 bases between them. The DNA for the CDR3 is TGTGCCACCAGCAGAGTAAAGGGGGAACCACGGGAAAAACTGTTTTTT. Residues: CATSRVKGEPREKLFF.